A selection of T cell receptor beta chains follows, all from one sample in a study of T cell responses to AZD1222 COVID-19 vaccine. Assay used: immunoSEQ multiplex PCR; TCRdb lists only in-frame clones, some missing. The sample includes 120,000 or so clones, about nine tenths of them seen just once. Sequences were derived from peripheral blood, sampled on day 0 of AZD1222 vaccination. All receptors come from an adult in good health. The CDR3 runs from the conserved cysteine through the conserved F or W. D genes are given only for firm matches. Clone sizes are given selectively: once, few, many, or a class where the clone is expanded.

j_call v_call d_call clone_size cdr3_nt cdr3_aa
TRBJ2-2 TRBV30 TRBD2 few TGTGCCTCCGCTAGACTAGCGGGCACCGGGGAGCTGTTTTTT CASARLAGTGELFF
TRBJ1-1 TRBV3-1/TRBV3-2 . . TGTGCCAGCAGCCACGCCACTGAAGCTTTCTTT CASSHATEAFF
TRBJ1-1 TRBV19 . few TGTGCCAGTAAGGCGGTTAGGAAAGGCCAATTGAACACTGAAGCTTTCTTT CASKAVRKGQLNTEAFF
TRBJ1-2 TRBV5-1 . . TGCGCCAGCAGCTTGGGGCAGGGACGGCGTGGCTACACCTTC CASSLGQGRRGYTF
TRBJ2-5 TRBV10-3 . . TGTGCCATCAGTGAGGGCAGGGAAGAGACCCAGTACTTC CAISEGREETQYF
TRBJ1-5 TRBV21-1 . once TGTGCCAGACAGGGGGCATATCAGCCCCAGCATTTT CARQGAYQPQHF
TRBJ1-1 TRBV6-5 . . TGTGCCAGCACCCCCGGATTAGGGGGAACTGAAGCTTTCTTT CASTPGLGGTEAFF
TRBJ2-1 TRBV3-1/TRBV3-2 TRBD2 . TGTGCCAGCAGCGGGCTAAGGACTAGCGGGAGGTTTTCCTACAATGAGCAGTTCTTC CASSGLRTSGRFSYNEQFF
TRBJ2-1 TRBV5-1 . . TGCGCCAGCAGCTTGGAAACCCCTTTGGAGCAGTTCTTC CASSLETPLEQFF
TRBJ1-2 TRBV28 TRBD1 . TGTGCCAGCAGTTTATCTCTTCTTGGAGTTGACAGGGGGCGTTATGGCTACACCTTC CASSLSLLGVDRGRYGYTF
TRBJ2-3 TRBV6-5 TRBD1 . TGTGCCAGCAGACATCAGGGGGCTAGCACAGATACGCAGTATTTT CASRHQGASTDTQYF
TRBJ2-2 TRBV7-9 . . TGTGCCAGCAGCTTAGGCAGGAACACCGGGGAGCTGTTTTTT CASSLGRNTGELFF
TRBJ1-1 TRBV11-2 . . TGTGCCAGCAGCTTAGCGGGGGTTGTCACTGAAGCTTTCTTT CASSLAGVVTEAFF
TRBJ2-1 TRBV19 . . TGTGCCACTCTTCGGTCGAGACAGCAGTTCTTC CATLRSRQQFF
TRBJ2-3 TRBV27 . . TGTGCCAGCAGTCCATATTACACAGATACGCAGTATTTT CASSPYYTDTQYF
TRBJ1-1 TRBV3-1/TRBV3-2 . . TGTGCCAGCAGCCAAGCCCGAGGCACTGAAGCTTTCTTT CASSQARGTEAFF
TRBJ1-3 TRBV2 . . TGTGCCAGCAGTGCCTGGTTGAGCTCTGGAAACACCATATATTTT CASSAWLSSGNTIYF
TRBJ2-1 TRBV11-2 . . TGTGCCAGCAGCTTTCTAGTTGTGAATGAGCAGTTCTTC CASSFLVVNEQFF
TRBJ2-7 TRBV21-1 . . TGTGCCAGCAGCCCCCGGGTAGCGGGGACCTACGAGCAGTACTTC CASSPRVAGTYEQYF
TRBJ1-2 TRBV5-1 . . TGCGCCAGCAGCTTTCTACAGGGTTATGGCTACACCTTC CASSFLQGYGYTF
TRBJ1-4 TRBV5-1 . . TGCGCCAGCAGCGAACAGGGAGGATGGGAAAAACTGTTTTTT CASSEQGGWEKLFF
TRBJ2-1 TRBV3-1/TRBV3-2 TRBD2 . TGTGCCAGCAGCATTGGCGGGGGTAGCGGGACGAATGAGCAGTTCTTC CASSIGGGSGTNEQFF
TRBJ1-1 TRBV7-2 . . TGTGCCAGCAGCTTTGGTTCAGGGCGGGGGGACACTGAAGCTTTCTTT CASSFGSGRGDTEAFF
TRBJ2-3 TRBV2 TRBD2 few TGTGCCAGCAGTTGGACTAGCGTCACAGATACGCAGTATTTT CASSWTSVTDTQYF
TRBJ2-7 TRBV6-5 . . TGTGCCAGCAGTCACGGACAGACCTACGAGCAGTACTTC CASSHGQTYEQYF
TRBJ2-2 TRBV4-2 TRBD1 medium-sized TGTGCCAGCAGCCAAGATAGGGGGACAGGGGCCGGGGAGCTGTTTTTT CASSQDRGTGAGELFF
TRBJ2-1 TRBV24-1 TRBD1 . TGTGCCACTCAGGGGGTCAATTACAATGAGCAGTTCTTC CATQGVNYNEQFF
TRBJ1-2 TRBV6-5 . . TGTGCCAGCAGTCCAGCCAACTATGGCTACACCTTC CASSPANYGYTF